The sequence of this T cell receptor beta chain was determined in a study of tumor-infiltrating lymphocytes in primary liver carcinoma. Findings and limits, study-wide: No more than about 8-24% of top clones could be seen in all five tumor regions.

The CDR3 totals 15 residues. From germline, CDR1 is SGHDT and CDR2 YYEEEE. TCR beta cDNA was prepared out of around 460 ng total RNA by means of a constant-region primer. Three rounds of nested multiplex PCR with slightly modified ARM-PCR produced TCR beta libraries. With TRBV1-TRBV30 forward primers and a C-beta reverse primer, the first two PCR rounds were run for 10 cycles each. TCRdb reanalysed the multiplex PCR reads using MiXCR and keeps one entry per CDR3 protein. The table shows more than 40,000 distinct CDR3 sequences, with roughly 70% occurring only once. Concerning this clonotype itself: Its antigen is still unknown. Germline and junction disagree at one end, which may indicate a read error.

From approximately 20-30 mg of unsorted bulk tissue, DNA and RNA were co-extracted together. This TCR came from a man aged 35 to 55 with primary liver carcinoma and hepatitis B virus infection. The sequencing sample was made of liver tumor tissue from sampling region 5. Specified subset: tumor region T5, tumor centre. The V and J genes are TRBV5-6 and TRBJ2-3, with D possibly matching TRBD1 (5 bases). The CDR3: CASRFMGIRTGTQYF. In DNA form, the CDR3 reads TGTGCCAGCAGGTTTATGGGCATACGCACAGGTACGCAGTATTTT.